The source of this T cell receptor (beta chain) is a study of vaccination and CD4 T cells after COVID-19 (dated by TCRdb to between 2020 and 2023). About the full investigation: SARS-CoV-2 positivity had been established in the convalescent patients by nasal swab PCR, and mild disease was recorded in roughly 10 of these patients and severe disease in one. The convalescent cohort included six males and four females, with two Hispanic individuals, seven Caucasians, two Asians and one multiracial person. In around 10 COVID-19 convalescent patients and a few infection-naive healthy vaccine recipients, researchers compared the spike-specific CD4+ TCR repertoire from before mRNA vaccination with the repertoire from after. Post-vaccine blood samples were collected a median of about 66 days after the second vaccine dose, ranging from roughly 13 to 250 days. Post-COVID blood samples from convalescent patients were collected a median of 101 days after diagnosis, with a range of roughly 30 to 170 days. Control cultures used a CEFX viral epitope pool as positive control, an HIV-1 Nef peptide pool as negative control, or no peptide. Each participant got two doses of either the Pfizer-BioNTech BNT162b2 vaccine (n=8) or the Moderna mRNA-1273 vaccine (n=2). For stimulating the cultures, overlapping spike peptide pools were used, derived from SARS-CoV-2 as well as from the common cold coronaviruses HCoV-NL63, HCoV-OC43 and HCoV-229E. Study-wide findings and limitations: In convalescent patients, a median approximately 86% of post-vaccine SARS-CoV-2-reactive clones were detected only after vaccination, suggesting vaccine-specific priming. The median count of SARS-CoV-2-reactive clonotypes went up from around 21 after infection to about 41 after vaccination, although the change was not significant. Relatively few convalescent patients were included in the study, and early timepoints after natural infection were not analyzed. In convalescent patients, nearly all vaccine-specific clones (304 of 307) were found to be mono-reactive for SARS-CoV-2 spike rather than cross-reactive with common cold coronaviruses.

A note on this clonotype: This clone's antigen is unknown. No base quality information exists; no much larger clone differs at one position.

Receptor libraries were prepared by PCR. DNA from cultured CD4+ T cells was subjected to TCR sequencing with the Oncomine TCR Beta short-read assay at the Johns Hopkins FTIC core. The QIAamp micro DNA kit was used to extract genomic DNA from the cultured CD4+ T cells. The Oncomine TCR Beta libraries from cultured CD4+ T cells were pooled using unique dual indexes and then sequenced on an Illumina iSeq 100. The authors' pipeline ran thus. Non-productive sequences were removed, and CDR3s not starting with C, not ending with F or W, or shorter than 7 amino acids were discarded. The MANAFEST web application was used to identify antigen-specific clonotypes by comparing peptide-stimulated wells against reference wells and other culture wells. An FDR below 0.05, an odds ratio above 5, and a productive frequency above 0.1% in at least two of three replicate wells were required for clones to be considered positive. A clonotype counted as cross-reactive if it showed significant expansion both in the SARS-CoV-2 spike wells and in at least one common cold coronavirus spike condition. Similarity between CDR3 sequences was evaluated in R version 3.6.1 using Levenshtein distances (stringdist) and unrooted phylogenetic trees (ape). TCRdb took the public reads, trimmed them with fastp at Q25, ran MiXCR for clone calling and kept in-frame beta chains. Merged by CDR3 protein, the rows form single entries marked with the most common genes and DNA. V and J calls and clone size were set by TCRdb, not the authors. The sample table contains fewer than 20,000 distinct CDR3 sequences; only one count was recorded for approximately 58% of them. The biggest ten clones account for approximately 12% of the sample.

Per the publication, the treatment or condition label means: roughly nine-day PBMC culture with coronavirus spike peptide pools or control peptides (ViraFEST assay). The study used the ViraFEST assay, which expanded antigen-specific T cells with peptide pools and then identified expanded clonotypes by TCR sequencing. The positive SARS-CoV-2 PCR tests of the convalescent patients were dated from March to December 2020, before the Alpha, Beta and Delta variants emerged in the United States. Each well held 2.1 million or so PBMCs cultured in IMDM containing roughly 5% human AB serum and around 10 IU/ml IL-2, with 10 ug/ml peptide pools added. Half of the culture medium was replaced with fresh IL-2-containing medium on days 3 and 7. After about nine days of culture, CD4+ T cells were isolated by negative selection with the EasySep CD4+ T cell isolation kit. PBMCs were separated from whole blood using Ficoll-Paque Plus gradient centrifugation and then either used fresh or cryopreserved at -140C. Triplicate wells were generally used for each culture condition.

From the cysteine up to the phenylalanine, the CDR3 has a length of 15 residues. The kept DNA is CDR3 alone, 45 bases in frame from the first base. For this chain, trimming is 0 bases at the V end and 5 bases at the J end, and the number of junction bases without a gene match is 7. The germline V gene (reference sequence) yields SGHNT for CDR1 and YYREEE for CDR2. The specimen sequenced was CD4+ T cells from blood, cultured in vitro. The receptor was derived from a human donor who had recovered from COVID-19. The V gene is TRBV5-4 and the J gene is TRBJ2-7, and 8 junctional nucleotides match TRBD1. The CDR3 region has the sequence CASSLEAGGWDEQYF. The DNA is TGTGCCAGCAGCTTGGAGGCAGGGGGCTGGGACGAGCAGTACTTC.